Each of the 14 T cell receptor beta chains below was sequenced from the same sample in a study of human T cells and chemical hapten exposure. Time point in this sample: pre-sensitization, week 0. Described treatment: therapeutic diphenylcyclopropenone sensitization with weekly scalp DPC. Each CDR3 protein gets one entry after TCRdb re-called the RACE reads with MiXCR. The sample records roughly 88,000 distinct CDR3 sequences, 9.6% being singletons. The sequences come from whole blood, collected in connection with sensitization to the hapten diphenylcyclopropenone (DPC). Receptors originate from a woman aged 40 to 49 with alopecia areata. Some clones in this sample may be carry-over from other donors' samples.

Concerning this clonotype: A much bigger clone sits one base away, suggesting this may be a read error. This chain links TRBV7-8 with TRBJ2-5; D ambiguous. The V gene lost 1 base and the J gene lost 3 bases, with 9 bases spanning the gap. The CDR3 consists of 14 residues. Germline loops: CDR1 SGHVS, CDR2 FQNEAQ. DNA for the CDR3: TGTGCCAGCAGCTTAGATGAGGTAAAAGAGACCCAGTACTTC. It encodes CASSLDEVKETQYF.

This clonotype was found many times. CDR3 loop: CSVVSQGRQETQYF. Here the CDR3 DNA reads TGCAGCGTTGTTTCACAGGGGAGACAAGAGACCCAGTACTTC. The gene calls are TRBV29-1 and TRBJ2-5, with TRBD1 matching over 7 bases. Germline V lookup: CDR1 SQVTM, CDR2 ANQGSEA. CDR3 length: 14 amino acids. Trimming at V came to 4 bases and at J to 2 bases, leaving 7 bases not matched to a gene.

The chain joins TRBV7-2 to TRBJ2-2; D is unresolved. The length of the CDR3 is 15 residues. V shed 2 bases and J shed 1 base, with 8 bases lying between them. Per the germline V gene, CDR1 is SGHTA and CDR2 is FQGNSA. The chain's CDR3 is CASSLSHGNTGELFF. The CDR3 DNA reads TGTGCCAGCAGCTTATCGCATGGGAACACCGGGGAGCTGTTTTTT. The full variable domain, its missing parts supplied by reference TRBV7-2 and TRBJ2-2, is GAGVSQSPSNKVTEKGKDVELRCDPISGHTALYWYRQSLGQGLEFLIYFQGNSAPDKSGLPSDRFSAERTGGSVSTLTIQRTQQEDSAVYLCASSLSHGNTGELFFGEGSRLTVL.

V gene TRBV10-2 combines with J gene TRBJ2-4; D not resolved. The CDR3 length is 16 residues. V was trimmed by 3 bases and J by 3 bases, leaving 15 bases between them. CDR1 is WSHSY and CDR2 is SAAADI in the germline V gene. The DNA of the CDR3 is TGCGCCAGCAGTGATCCTCCTCCCGGGTACAAAAACATTCAGTACTTC. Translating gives CASSDPPPGYKNIQYF.

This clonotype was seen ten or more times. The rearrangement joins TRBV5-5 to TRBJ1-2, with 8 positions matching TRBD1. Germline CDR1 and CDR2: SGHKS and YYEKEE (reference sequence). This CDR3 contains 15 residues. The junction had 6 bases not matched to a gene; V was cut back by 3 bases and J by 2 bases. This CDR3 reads CASSSPGQENYGYTF. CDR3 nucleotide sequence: TGTGCCAGCAGCTCTCCGGGACAGGAGAACTATGGCTACACCTTC.

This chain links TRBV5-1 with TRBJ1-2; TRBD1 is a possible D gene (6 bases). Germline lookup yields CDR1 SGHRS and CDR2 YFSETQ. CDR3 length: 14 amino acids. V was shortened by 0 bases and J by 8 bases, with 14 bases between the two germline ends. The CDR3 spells CASSLDGGHFGYTF. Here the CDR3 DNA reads TGCGCCAGCAGCTTGGATGGGGGCCACTTCGGCTACACCTTC.

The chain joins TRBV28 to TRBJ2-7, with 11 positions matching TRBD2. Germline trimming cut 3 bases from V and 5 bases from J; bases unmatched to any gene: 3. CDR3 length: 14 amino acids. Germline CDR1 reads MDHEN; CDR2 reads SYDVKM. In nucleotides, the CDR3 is TGTGCCAGCAGTTTCAGTAGCGGGGGGGACGAGCAGTACTTC. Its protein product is CASSFSSGGDEQYF. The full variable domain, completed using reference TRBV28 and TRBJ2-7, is DVKVTQSSRYLVKRTGEKVFLECVQDMDHENMFWYRQDPGLGLRLIYFSYDVKMKEKGDIPEGYSVSREKKERFSLILESASTNQTSMYLCASSFSSGGDEQYFGPGTRLTVT.

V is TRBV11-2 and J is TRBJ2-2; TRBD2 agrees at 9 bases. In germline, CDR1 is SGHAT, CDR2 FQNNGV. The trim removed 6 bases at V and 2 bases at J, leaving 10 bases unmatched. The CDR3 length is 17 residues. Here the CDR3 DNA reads TGTGCCAGCAGGACACACCGGGGACTAGCTAACACCGGGGAGCTGTTTTTT. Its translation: CASRTHRGLANTGELFF.

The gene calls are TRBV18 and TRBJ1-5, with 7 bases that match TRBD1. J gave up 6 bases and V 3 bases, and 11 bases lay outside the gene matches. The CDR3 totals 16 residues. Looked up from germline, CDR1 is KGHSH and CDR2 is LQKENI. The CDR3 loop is CASSPIQGTASQPQHF. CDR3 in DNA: TGTGCCAGCTCACCTATACAGGGGACCGCAAGTCAGCCCCAGCATTTT.

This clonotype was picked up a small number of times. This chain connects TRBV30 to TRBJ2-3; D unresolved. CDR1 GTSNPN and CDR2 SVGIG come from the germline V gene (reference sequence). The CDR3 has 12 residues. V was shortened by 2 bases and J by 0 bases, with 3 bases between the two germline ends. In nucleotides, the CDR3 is TGTGCCTGGAGTCAGAGCACAGATACGCAGTATTTT. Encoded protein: CAWSQSTDTQYF.

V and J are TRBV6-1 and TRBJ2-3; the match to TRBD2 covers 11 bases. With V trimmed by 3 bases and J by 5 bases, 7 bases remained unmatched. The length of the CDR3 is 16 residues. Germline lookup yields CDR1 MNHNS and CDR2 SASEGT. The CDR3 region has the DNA TGTGCCAGCAGTGACACTAGCGGGGGAGAACTAGATACGCAGTATTTT. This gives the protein CASSDTSGGELDTQYF.

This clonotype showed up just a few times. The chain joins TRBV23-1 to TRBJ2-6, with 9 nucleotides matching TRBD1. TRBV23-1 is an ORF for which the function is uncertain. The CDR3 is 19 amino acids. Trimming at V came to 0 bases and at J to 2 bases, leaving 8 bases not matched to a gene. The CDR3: CASSQSSGTGRTGANVLTF. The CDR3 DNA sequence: TGCGCCAGCAGTCAATCGTCCGGGACAGGGCGAACTGGGGCCAACGTCCTGACTTTC.

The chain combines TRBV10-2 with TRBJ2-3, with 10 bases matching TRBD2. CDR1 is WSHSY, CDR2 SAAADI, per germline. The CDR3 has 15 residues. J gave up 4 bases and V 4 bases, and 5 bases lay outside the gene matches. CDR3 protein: CASSVSSGGADTQYF. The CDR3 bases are TGCGCCAGCAGTGTGTCCAGCGGGGGGGCAGATACGCAGTATTTT.

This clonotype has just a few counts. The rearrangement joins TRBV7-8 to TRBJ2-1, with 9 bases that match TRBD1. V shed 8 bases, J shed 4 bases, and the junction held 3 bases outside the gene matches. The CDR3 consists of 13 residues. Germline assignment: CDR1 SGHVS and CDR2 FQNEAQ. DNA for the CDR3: TGTGCCAGCCGGGACAGGGTTTACAATGAGCAGTTCTTC. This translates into CASRDRVYNEQFF.